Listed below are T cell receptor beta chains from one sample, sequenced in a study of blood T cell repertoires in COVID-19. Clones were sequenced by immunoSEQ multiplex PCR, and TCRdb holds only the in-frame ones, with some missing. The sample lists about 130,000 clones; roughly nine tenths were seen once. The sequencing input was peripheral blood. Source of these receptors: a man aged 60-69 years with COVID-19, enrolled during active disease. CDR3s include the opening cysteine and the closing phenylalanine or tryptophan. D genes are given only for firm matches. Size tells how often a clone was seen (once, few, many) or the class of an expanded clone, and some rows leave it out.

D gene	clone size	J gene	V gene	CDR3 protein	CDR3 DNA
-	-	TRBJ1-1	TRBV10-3	CAISEEETKNTEAFF	TGTGCCATCAGTGAGGAGGAAACAAAGAACACTGAAGCTTTCTTT
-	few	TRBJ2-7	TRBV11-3	CASSFRSYEQYF	TGTGCCAGCAGCTTCCGCTCCTACGAGCAGTACTTC
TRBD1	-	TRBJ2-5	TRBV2	CASKPGTGKETQYF	TGTGCCAGCAAACCCGGGACAGGGAAAGAGACCCAGTACTTC
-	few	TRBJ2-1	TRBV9	CASSPEGDEQFF	TGTGCCAGCAGCCCAGAAGGAGATGAGCAGTTCTTC
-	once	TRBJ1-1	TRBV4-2	CASSQGGRGVLYTEAFF	TGTGCCAGCAGCCAAGGAGGGCGGGGGGTGCTGTACACTGAAGCTTTCTTT
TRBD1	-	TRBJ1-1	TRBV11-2	CASSLLRGRTEAFF	TGTGCCAGCAGCTTACTCAGGGGGCGAACTGAAGCTTTCTTT
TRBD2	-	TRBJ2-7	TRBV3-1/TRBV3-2	CASSQDISGSSYEQYF	TGTGCCAGCAGCCAAGATATTAGCGGGAGCTCCTACGAGCAGTACTTC
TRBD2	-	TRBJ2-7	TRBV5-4	CASSPRTSGSHEQYF	TGTGCCAGCAGCCCGAGGACTAGCGGGAGCCACGAGCAGTACTTC
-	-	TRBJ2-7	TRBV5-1	CASSLEQRTVQYF	TGCGCCAGCAGCTTGGAACAGCGGACTGTGCAGTACTTC
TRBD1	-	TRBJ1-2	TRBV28	CASSSGTGGAYGYTF	TGTGCCAGCAGTTCCGGGACAGGGGGTGCCTATGGCTACACCTTC
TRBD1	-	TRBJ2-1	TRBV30	CALRDRKDNEQFF	TGTGCCCTCCGGGACAGGAAGGACAATGAGCAGTTCTTC
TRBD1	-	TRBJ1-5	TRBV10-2	CASSSGTEVQPQHF	TGCGCCAGCAGTTCCGGGACAGAGGTTCAGCCCCAGCATTTT
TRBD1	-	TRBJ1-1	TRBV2	CASSRQGGMNTEAFF	TGTGCCAGCAGTCGGCAGGGGGGAATGAACACTGAAGCTTTCTTT
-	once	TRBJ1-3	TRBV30	CAWSEGSAGGNTIYF	TGTGCCTGGAGCGAGGGCTCCGCAGGTGGAAACACCATATATTTT
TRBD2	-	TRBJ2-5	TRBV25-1	CASSDLAGGGETQYF	TGTGCCAGCAGTGACCTAGCGGGAGGAGGGGAGACCCAGTACTTC
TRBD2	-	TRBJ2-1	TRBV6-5	CAIKTSGRGNEQFF	TGTGCCATCAAAACTAGCGGGAGGGGAAATGAGCAGTTCTTC
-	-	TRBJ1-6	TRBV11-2	CASSLTLWAANSPLHF	TGTGCCAGCAGCTTAACCTTGTGGGCCGCAAATTCACCCCTCCACTTT
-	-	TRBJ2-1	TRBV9	CASSVGVDNEQFF	TGTGCCAGCAGCGTAGGCGTAGACAATGAGCAGTTCTTC
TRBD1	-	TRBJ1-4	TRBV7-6	CASSKTGDGTNEKLFF	TGTGCCAGCAGCAAAACAGGGGATGGAACTAATGAAAAACTGTTTTTT
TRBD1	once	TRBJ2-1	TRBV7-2	CASSRGQYNEQFF	TGTGCCAGCAGCAGGGGACAGTACAATGAGCAGTTCTTC
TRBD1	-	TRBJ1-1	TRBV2	CASSDLGQENTEAFF	TGTGCCAGCAGTGATTTGGGACAGGAGAACACTGAAGCTTTCTTT
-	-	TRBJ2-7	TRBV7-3	CASSVGNPYEQYF	TGTGCCAGCAGCGTCGGGAATCCCTACGAGCAGTACTTC
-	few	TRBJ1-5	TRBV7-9	CASSLGRGDQPQHF	TGTGCCAGCAGCTTGGGGCGGGGGGATCAGCCCCAGCATTTT
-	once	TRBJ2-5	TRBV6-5	CASSYTGWETQYF	TGTGCCAGCAGTTATACAGGGTGGGAGACCCAGTACTTC
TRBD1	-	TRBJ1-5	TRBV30	CAWSVARGYQPQHF	TGTGCCTGGAGTGTAGCCAGGGGGTATCAGCCCCAGCATTTT
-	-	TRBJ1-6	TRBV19	CASTSPSGGRSPLHF	TGTGCCAGTACCTCACCGTCGGGGGGCCGGTCACCCCTCCACTTT
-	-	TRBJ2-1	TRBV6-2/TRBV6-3	CASSYLGGRRSGYNEQFF	TGTGCCAGCAGTTACCTCGGGGGGCGTCGATCTGGCTACAATGAGCAGTTCTTC
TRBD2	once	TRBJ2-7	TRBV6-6	CASSYSSASGTYEQYF	TGTGCCAGCAGTTACTCGAGCGCTAGCGGGACTTACGAGCAGTACTTC
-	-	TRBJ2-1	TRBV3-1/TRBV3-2	CASSRVASRSYNEQFF	TGTGCCAGCAGCCGGGTAGCGAGCCGCTCCTACAATGAGCAGTTCTTC
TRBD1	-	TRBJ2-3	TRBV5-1	CASSPDRGHRTDTQYF	TGCGCCAGCAGCCCCGACAGGGGGCATCGAACAGATACGCAGTATTTT
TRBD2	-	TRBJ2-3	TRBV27	CASSPSGPGTRDTDTQYF	TGTGCCAGCAGCCCCTCGGGTCCCGGGACTAGGGACACAGATACGCAGTATTTT
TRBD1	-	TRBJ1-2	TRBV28	CASRPRDRDLYGYTF	TGTGCCAGCAGGCCCCGGGACAGGGATCTCTATGGCTACACCTTC
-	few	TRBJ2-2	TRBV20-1	CSARNNGELFF	TGCAGTGCGAGGAATAACGGGGAGCTGTTTTTT
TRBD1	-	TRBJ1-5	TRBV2	CASKTGDHQPQHF	TGTGCCAGCAAAACAGGGGATCACCAGCCCCAGCATTTT
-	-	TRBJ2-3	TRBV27	CASSFSLDGDTQYF	TGTGCCAGCAGTTTTAGTCTAGATGGAGATACGCAGTATTTT
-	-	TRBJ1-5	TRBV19	CASSFQGASNQPQHF	TGTGCCAGTAGTTTCCAGGGCGCCAGCAATCAGCCCCAGCATTTT
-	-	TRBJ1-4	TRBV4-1	CASSQALGPEKLFF	TGCGCCAGCAGCCAAGCGCTAGGTCCTGAAAAACTGTTTTTT
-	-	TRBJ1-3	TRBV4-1	CASSQPSQVRSGNTIYF	TGCGCCAGCAGCCAACCTTCCCAGGTTCGCTCTGGAAACACCATATATTTT
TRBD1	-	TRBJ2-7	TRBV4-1	CASSLGQGVYNEQYF	TGCGCCAGCAGCCTGGGACAGGGGGTATATAACGAGCAGTACTTC
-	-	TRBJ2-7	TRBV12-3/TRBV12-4	CASSWRGHEQYF	TGTGCCAGCAGTTGGAGGGGGCACGAGCAGTACTTC
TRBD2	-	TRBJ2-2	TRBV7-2	CASTVGASGSGELFF	TGTGCCAGCACCGTCGGGGCTAGCGGGAGTGGGGAGCTGTTTTTT
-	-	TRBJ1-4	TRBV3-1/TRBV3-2	CASSQDLAATNEKLFF	TGTGCCAGCAGCCAAGACCTGGCGGCAACTAATGAAAAACTGTTTTTT